This passage covers 8 T cell receptor beta chains from one sample sequenced in a study of identical twins. TCRdb used MiXCR to reprocess the 5' RACE reads, holding one entry per CDR3 protein. The repertoire has 350,000 to 600,000 distinct CDR3 sequences, 14% of them found once; the top ten carry around 0.48%. The sample was also linked to a second study, of yellow fever vaccine responses in identical twins.

The sequenced sample was CD4+ T cells sorted from blood. These receptors all stem from a woman between 18 and 29 years old in good health.

The chain carries TRBV7-2 and TRBJ2-7; D is unresolved. Germline V gene lookup returns CDR1 SGHTA and CDR2 FQGNSA. The CDR3 sequence is 13 residues long. V was trimmed by 1 base and J by 8 bases, leaving 12 bases between them. CDR3 region: CASSLEPYGKQYF. In nucleotides, the CDR3 is TGTGCCAGCAGCTTAGAACCCTACGGAAAGCAGTACTTC.

This chain joins TRBV18 and TRBJ2-7; 9 bases align to TRBD1. The CDR3 is made up of 15 amino acids. Trimming at V came to 4 bases and at J to 4 bases, leaving 8 bases not matched to a gene. Germline loops: CDR1 KGHSH, CDR2 LQKENI. DNA for the CDR3: TGTGCCAGCTCACAAAATCCGGGACAGGGTTACGAGCAGTACTTC. Its protein is CASSQNPGQGYEQYF.

This clonotype has just a few counts. V gene TRBV14 combines with J gene TRBJ2-5; 9 nucleotides line up with TRBD1. Germline assignment: CDR1 SGHDN and CDR2 FVKESK. Trimming at V came to 4 bases and at J to 4 bases, leaving 7 bases not matched to a gene. The CDR3 spans 15 residues. The CDR3: CASSLGGTGSETQYF. CDR3 sequence (DNA): TGTGCCAGCAGCCTCGGAGGGACAGGGTCAGAGACCCAGTACTTC.

This clonotype was picked up a small number of times. The chain joins TRBV20-1 to TRBJ1-6; no clear D. The germline gives CDR1 DFQATT, CDR2 SNEGSKA (reference sequence). The CDR3 has 18 residues. Trimming shortened V by 3 bases and J by 0 bases, and 18 bases separated the two germline ends. The CDR3 sequence is CSASFMPRGSSYNSPLHF. The CDR3 DNA sequence: TGCAGTGCTAGCTTTATGCCCAGAGGCAGCTCCTATAATTCACCCCTCCACTTT.

This clonotype was counted many times. The chain has TRBV29-1 and TRBJ2-1; D possibly uses TRBD1 or TRBD2 (5 bases each). CDR3 length equals 13 residues. The germline CDR1 and CDR2 sequences are SQVTM and ANQGSEA. Deletions cut 7 bases from V and 8 bases from J, with 18 bases between. This chain's CDR3 is CSALFPGTYEQFF. CDR3 DNA sequence: TGCAGCGCCTTATTTCCGGGGACGTATGAGCAGTTCTTC.

This clonotype was observed a few times. The rearrangement links TRBV11-2 to TRBJ1-3; D might be TRBD1 (5 bases). The germline V gene encodes CDR1 SGHAT and CDR2 FQNNGV. V lost 5 bases, J lost 0 bases, and 20 bases lay in between. The CDR3 runs 18 residues. CDR3 in DNA: TGTGCCAGCAGCCTATTAGTTCTTGGGACGGACTCTGGAAACACCATATATTTT. As protein: CASSLLVLGTDSGNTIYF.

The chain recombines TRBV25-1 with TRBJ2-7; TRBD1 matches at 11 bases. Germline CDR1 reads MGHDK; CDR2 reads SYGVNS. With V trimmed by 7 bases and J by 2 bases, 7 bases remained unmatched. The CDR3 has 15 amino acids. The CDR3 reads CASTEEGQGAYEQYF. CDR3 nucleotide sequence: TGTGCCAGCACCGAAGAGGGACAGGGGGCCTACGAGCAGTACTTC.

There are many counts of this clonotype. This chain uses TRBV10-1 with TRBJ1-1; 12 positions match TRBD1. The germline CDR1 and CDR2 sequences are WNHNN and SYGVQD (reference sequence). The CDR3 spans 17 residues. With 6 bases clipped from V and 0 bases from J, the junction kept 8 bases outside the gene matches. DNA of the CDR3: TGCGCCAGCAGGGCCGGGACAGGGGGCCTTATGAACACTGAAGCTTTCTTT. This codes for CASRAGTGGLMNTEAFF.